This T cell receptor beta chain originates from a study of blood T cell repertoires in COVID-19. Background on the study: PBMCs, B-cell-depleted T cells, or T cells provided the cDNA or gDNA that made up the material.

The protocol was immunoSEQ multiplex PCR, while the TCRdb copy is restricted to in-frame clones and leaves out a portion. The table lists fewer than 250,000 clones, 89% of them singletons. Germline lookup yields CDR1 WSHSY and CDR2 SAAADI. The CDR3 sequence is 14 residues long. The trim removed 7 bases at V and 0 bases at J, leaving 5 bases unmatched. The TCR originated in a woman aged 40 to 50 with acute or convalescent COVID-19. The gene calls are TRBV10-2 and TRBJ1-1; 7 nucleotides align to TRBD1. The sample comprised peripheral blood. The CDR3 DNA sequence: TGCGCCAGCACCGCGGGACAGATGAACACTGAAGCTTTCTTT. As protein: CASTAGQMNTEAFF.